These 22 T cell receptor beta chains were sequenced from one sample in a study of blood T cell repertoires in COVID-19. The method was immunoSEQ multiplex PCR; TCRdb's version includes in-frame clones alone and lacks a portion of them. The sample contains around 130,000 clones, roughly three quarters of which appear only once. The sequencing sample was made of peripheral blood. The receptor source for this set is a human donor in a cohort sampled during active COVID-19.

This chain uses TRBV1 with TRBJ1-6; TRBD1 is the table's D call, not checked against the DNA. TRBV1 is deemed a pseudogene. The CDR3 is 14 residues long. The CDR3 is CTSSPDRGGSPLHF. CDR3 nucleotide sequence: TGCACCAGCAGCCCAGACAGGGGCGGTTCACCCCTCCACTTT.

This chain joins TRBV3-1 (or the pseudogene TRBV3-2) and TRBJ1-2; 8 bases are shared with TRBD1. Unmatched junction bases numbered 7, after V lost 0 bases and J lost 7 bases. This CDR3 has 15 amino acids. In germline, CDR1 is LGHDT, CDR2 YNNKEL (reference sequence). The CDR3: CASSQDGQGAGGYTF. The CDR3 bases are TGTGCCAGCAGCCAAGACGGGCAGGGGGCTGGTGGCTACACCTTC.

This chain joins TRBV9 and TRBJ2-7; the match to TRBD1 covers 7 bases. Germline V lookup: CDR1 SGDLS, CDR2 YYNGEE. The CDR3 extends over 16 amino acids. The ends lost 3 bases at V and 1 base at J; junction bases unmatched: 10. CDR3 sequence (DNA): TGTGCCAGCAGCGGGGGGCCCTCGGGACAGTCCTACGAGCAGTACTTC. Its protein is CASSGGPSGQSYEQYF.

This chain joins TRBV28 and TRBJ2-7; D remains ambiguous. V lost 5 bases, J lost 4 bases, and 15 bases lay in between. Germline assignment: CDR1 MDHEN and CDR2 SYDVKM. The CDR3 consists of 14 residues. The CDR3 sequence: CASSPPFLTYEQYF. CDR3 nucleotide sequence: TGTGCCAGCAGTCCCCCTTTTCTTACTTACGAGCAGTACTTC.

The gene calls are TRBV12-5 and TRBJ1-1; D is ambiguous. CDR1 LGHNT and CDR2 FRNRAP come from the germline V gene. This CDR3 is 12 amino acids long. The CDR3 protein is CRSGVGNTEAFF. CDR3 bases: TGTCGCTCCGGGGTAGGGAACACTGAAGCTTTCTTT. The entire variable domain, with the rest obtained from reference TRBV12-5 and TRBJ1-1, is as follows: DARVTQTPRHKVTEMGQEVTMRCQPILGHNTVFWYRQTMMQGLELLAYFRNRAPLDDSGMPKDRFSAEMPDATLATLKIQPSEPRDSAVYFCRSGVGNTEAFFGQGTRLTVV.

This clone was counted once. The chain combines TRBV7-9 with TRBJ2-7; D may be TRBD2 (5 bases). This CDR3 has 14 amino acids. Trimming took 5 bases from V and 7 from J, leaving 18 bases between them. CDR1 and CDR2 from the germline V gene are SEHNR and FQNEAQ (reference sequence). DNA for the CDR3: TGTGCCAGCAGCCGAGCGAGGGTCGGGGTGGAGCAGTACTTC. Its protein product is CASSRARVGVEQYF.

V gene TRBV6-5 combines with J gene TRBJ2-7; TRBD1 aligns across 7 bases. This CDR3 comprises 13 residues. Germline loops: CDR1 MNHEY, CDR2 SVGAGI. V lost 6 bases, J lost 6 bases, and 8 bases stayed unmatched. The CDR3 DNA reads TGTGCCAGCAGGCTGACAGGGCCGGGCGAGCAGTACTTC. Protein product: CASRLTGPGEQYF.

This chain links TRBV4-1 with TRBJ1-6; 7 bases agree with TRBD1. The CDR3 is made up of 17 amino acids. Germline assignment: CDR1 MGHRA and CDR2 YSYEKL. V was clipped by 4 bases and J by 7 bases; unmatched bases: 13. The CDR3 nucleotides read TGCGCCAGCAGCCCAAAGGGGGGACAGAGTGAAAATTCACCCCTCCACTTT. This gives the protein CASSPKGGQSENSPLHF.

This chain uses TRBV4-2 with TRBJ1-1; 7 bases fit TRBD1. This CDR3 spans 15 amino acids. The J segment lost 2 bases and the V segment lost 1 base, leaving 4 bases of the junction unmatched. Germline CDR1 reads LGHNA; CDR2 reads YNFKEQ. CDR3 nucleotides: TGTGCCAGCAGCCAAGGAGGGACAGCTAACACTGAAGCTTTCTTT. It translates to CASSQGGTANTEAFF.

The rearrangement joins TRBV28 to TRBJ2-2; TRBD2 matches at 11 bases. The CDR3 has 14 amino acids. V trimming: 6 bases; J trimming: 6 bases; junction bases outside the gene matches: 3. CDR1 MDHEN and CDR2 SYDVKM come from the germline V gene. The CDR3 nucleotides are TGTGCCAGCAGCCTGGGACTAGCGGCCGGGGAGCTGTTTTTT. Its protein is CASSLGLAAGELFF.

The chain combines TRBV13 with TRBJ1-1; D possibly corresponds to TRBD1 (6 bases). The CDR3 contains 15 residues. V was pared by 0 bases and J by 0 bases, with 8 bases between. In germline, CDR1 is PRHDT, CDR2 FYEKMQ (reference sequence). CDR3 region: CASSLGTGLNTEAFF. CDR3 DNA: TGTGCCAGCAGCTTAGGTACAGGGTTGAACACTGAAGCTTTCTTT.

This clone has only a few counts. The CDR3: CASAPGGSHQPQHF. DNA for the CDR3: TGTGCCAGTGCGCCTGGAGGGTCCCATCAGCCCCAGCATTTT. The chain has TRBV3-1 (or the pseudogene TRBV3-2) and TRBJ1-5; D call uncertain. Trimming cost V 9 bases and J 5 bases, with 17 bases left between them. The length of the CDR3 is 14 residues. Germline V CDR1 and CDR2: LGHDT, YNNKEL (reference sequence).

V gene TRBV9 combines with J gene TRBJ2-5, with 12 bases identical to TRBD2. CDR1 SGDLS and CDR2 YYNGEE come from the germline V gene. The ends lost 4 bases at V and 1 base at J; junction bases unmatched: 5. This CDR3 spans 16 amino acids. Here the CDR3 reads CASSLTSGRPQETQYF. The DNA of the CDR3 is TGTGCCAGCAGCCTAACTAGCGGGAGGCCCCAAGAGACCCAGTACTTC.

In this sample, this clone turned up a few times. This chain joins TRBV7-8 and TRBJ1-2, with 7 bases aligning to TRBD1. Unmatched junction bases numbered 5, after V lost 4 bases and J lost 3 bases. The germline V gene has CDR1 SGHVS and CDR2 FQNEAQ. The CDR3 length is 14 residues. CDR3 amino acids: CASSSGQVDYGYTF. In nucleotides, the CDR3 is TGTGCCAGCAGCTCCGGACAGGTTGACTATGGCTACACCTTC.

The chain employs TRBV19 and TRBJ1-4; 8 bases are shared with TRBD1. Germline loops: CDR1 LNHDA, CDR2 SQIVND (reference sequence). This CDR3 is 13 amino acids long. V gave up 4 bases and J gave up 8 bases; unmatched junction bases: 3. This CDR3 is CASSSNRGEKLFF. CDR3 nucleotides: TGTGCCAGTAGTAGCAACAGGGGGGAAAAACTGTTTTTT.

Worth noting for this clone: Compared with germline, one end of the junction differs, possibly owing to a read error. The chain has TRBV5-5 and TRBJ2-1; 14 nucleotides match TRBD2. Germline V gene sequence: CDR1 SGHKS, CDR2 YYEKEE (reference sequence). CDR3 length: 15 amino acids. The CDR3 region is CASSLGTSGSNEQFF. The CDR3 nucleotides are TGTGCCAGCAGTTTGGGGACTAGCGGGAGTAATGAGCAGTTCTTC.

This chain links TRBV30 with TRBJ1-1; TRBD1 matches at 7 bases. CDR3 size: 14 residues. After removal of 5 bases from V and 0 bases from J, the junction contained 6 bases not matched to a gene. Germline CDR1 is GTSNPN and CDR2 is SVGIG (reference sequence). The CDR3: CAWGQTGLNTEAFF. CDR3 DNA: TGTGCCTGGGGGCAGACAGGGCTGAACACTGAAGCTTTCTTT.

V usage is TRBV7-9 and J usage is TRBJ2-5, with 7 bases lining up with TRBD1. With V trimmed by 4 bases and J by 5 bases, 13 bases remained unmatched. Germline V gene sequence: CDR1 SEHNR, CDR2 FQNEAQ (reference sequence). The CDR3 covers 16 residues. The DNA for the CDR3 is TGTGCCAGCAGCTCGGACACCGGGACAGAGGGGGAGACCCAGTACTTC. This codes for CASSSDTGTEGETQYF. Full variable domain (remainder filled in from reference TRBV7-9 and TRBJ2-5): DTGVSQNPRHKITKRGQNVTFRCDPISEHNRLYWYRQTLGQGPEFLTYFQNEAQLEKSRLLSDRFSAERPKGSFSTLEIQRTEQGDSAMYLCASSSDTGTEGETQYFGPGTRLLVL.

In its sample, this clone was seen once. V usage is TRBV2 and J usage is TRBJ1-3, with 8 bases fitting TRBD1. V shed 6 bases and J 0 bases; nucleotides not matched to a gene: 4. The CDR3 is 15 amino acids. Germline values: CDR1 SNHLY, CDR2 FYNNEI. CDR3 loop: CASRDRASSGNTIYF. Here the CDR3 DNA reads TGTGCCAGCAGGGACAGGGCCAGCTCTGGAAACACCATATATTTT.

The CDR3 DNA is TGTGCCAGCAGTTTATCAGGGACAGGGGGCTCCTACGAGCAGTACTTC. It codes for CASSLSGTGGSYEQYF. The chain employs TRBV27 and TRBJ2-7; 11 bases match TRBD1. Germline V lookup: CDR1 MNHEY, CDR2 SMNVEV (reference sequence). This CDR3 contains 16 residues. The junction had 1 base not matched to a gene; V was cut back by 0 bases and J by 0 bases.

The V gene is TRBV5-4, the J gene TRBJ1-1, with D possibly being TRBD1 (5 bases). V was pared by 1 base and J by 2 bases, with 9 bases between. CDR3 length: 14 amino acids. The germline V gene encodes CDR1 SGHNT and CDR2 YYREEE (reference sequence). The CDR3 loop is CASSLLGDNTEAFF. The CDR3 DNA is TGTGCCAGCAGCTTGTTAGGGGATAACACTGAAGCTTTCTTT.

V is TRBV5-6 and J is TRBJ2-7; 8 bases are shared with TRBD2. The CDR3 is made up of 15 amino acids. The germline CDR1 and CDR2 sequences are SGHDT and YYEEEE. V gave up 4 bases and J gave up 0 bases; unmatched junction bases: 6. The CDR3 coding sequence is TGTGCCAGCAGCAATAGCGGGGCCCTCTCCTACGAGCAGTACTTC. Its translation: CASSNSGALSYEQYF.